The sequence of this T cell receptor beta chain was determined in a study of early stage breast cancer tumors. Study results and caveats: Commonly generated sequences made up most enriched TCRB sequences shared between patients. Unsorted bulk genomic DNA sequencing lacked pairing and functional marker data.

Sequenced by immunoSEQ multiplex PCR; TCRdb stores in-frame clones only, minus some. The sample records around 40,000 clones, over 65% being singletons. This CDR3 spans 14 amino acids. The V gene end was trimmed by 5 bases and the J gene end by 11 bases; junction bases not matched to a gene: 14. In germline, CDR1 is MNHNY, CDR2 SVGAGI (reference sequence). On this clone: What it recognizes is unknown.

The TCR originated in a person in their sixties or seventies with breast cancer. The chain combines TRBV6-6 with TRBJ1-1; the match to TRBD1 covers 7 bases. Sequenced input: blood. CDR3 protein: CASSPPGQPLWAFF. The DNA for the CDR3 is TGTGCCAGCAGTCCCCCGGGACAGCCCCTATGGGCTTTCTTT.